A single sample is the source of the 21 T cell receptor beta chains below, sequenced in a study of shared clonotypes between healthy human individuals. Method: immunoSEQ multiplex PCR; TCRdb's copy keeps in-frame clones and lacks some. The sample has under 1,100,000 clones, more than 60% seen once. The sequencing sample was made of memory CD4+ T cells sorted from blood. Stated subset: CD45RA-negative fraction. The origin of the receptors is a man aged 18 to 29 in good health.

Turning to this clone: This could be a read error, since a much larger clone is one nucleotide away. V and J are TRBV5-8 and TRBJ2-7, with unresolved D. The CDR3 runs to 11 residues. Germline-derived CDR1 and CDR2 are SGHTS and YDEGEE. The V gene lost 4 bases and the J gene lost 1 base, with 3 bases spanning the gap. CDR3 residues: CASSVSYEQYF. The CDR3, as DNA: TGTGCCAGCAGCGTATCCTACGAGCAGTACTTC.

This clone was seen more than once but under ten times. The V call is TRBV6-5, the J call TRBJ1-1; D is unclear. The length of the CDR3 is 12 residues. Per germline, CDR1 MNHEY and CDR2 SVGAGI. V was shortened by 4 bases and J by 7 bases, with 10 bases between the two germline ends. CDR3 DNA: TGTGCCAGCAGTTCGGGGTTTGGTGAAGCTTTCTTT. Its translation is CASSSGFGEAFF.

This clone has a count of ten or more. The rearrangement uses TRBV5-5 and TRBJ2-5, with 8 bases lining up with TRBD2. The CDR3 is 15 residues long. V gave up 1 base and J gave up 2 bases; unmatched junction bases: 4. The germline gives CDR1 SGHKS, CDR2 YYEKEE (reference sequence). CDR3: CASSLFGGDQETQYF. In nucleotides, the CDR3 is TGTGCCAGCAGCTTGTTCGGGGGGGATCAAGAGACCCAGTACTTC.

The V call is TRBV11-2, the J call TRBJ2-7; the D gene could be TRBD1 or TRBD2 (5 bases each). This CDR3 spans 15 amino acids. V was shortened by 1 base and J by 4 bases, with 14 bases between the two germline ends. Germline V gives CDR1 SGHAT, CDR2 FQNNGV. This chain's CDR3 is CASSLVERGGYEQYF. The CDR3 DNA is TGTGCCAGCAGCTTAGTTGAGCGTGGGGGTTACGAGCAGTACTTC.

The chain links TRBV7-3 to TRBJ2-3, with 7 bases aligning to TRBD2. Germline V gives CDR1 SGHTA, CDR2 FQGTGA. The CDR3 consists of 13 residues. Trimming took 5 bases from V and 6 from J; bases not matched to a gene: 5. CDR3 in DNA: TGTGCCAGCAGCCTTCTCGGGAGGGATACGCAGTATTTT. As protein: CASSLLGRDTQYF.

This clone was counted ten times or more. This rearrangement joins TRBV15 to TRBJ2-7; D is unclear. V was shortened by 0 bases and J by 6 bases, with 6 bases between the two germline ends. The CDR3 is made up of 12 amino acids. Per the germline V gene, CDR1 is LNHNV and CDR2 is YYDKDF (reference sequence). CDR3 loop: CATSRDKREQYF. CDR3 in DNA: TGTGCCACCAGCAGAGATAAACGCGAGCAGTACTTC.

V usage is TRBV5-1 and J usage is TRBJ1-1; D is possibly TRBD1 (6 bases). The V gene's germline CDR1 is SGHRS and CDR2 YFSETQ. This CDR3 spans 16 amino acids. The ends were cut back, 6 bases at V and 3 bases at J, with 21 bases in the middle. CDR3 region: CASKVPAGVPDTEAFF. In nucleotides, the CDR3 is TGCGCCAGCAAAGTTCCCGCAGGGGTTCCGGACACTGAAGCTTTCTTT.

About this clone itself: Within the sample, other DNA sequences also encode this same CDR3. This chain links TRBV4-3 with TRBJ2-3; the D gene is possibly TRBD2 (6 bases). CDR1 is LGHNA and CDR2 is YSLEER in the germline V gene. V lost 0 bases and J 8 bases, leaving 6 bases between the germline ends. This CDR3 has 12 residues. The DNA of the CDR3 is TGCGCCAGCAGCCAAGATAGCGGTACGCAGTATTTT. Its translation is CASSQDSGTQYF.

This clone came up a few times. This CDR3 is CASSLPAGTYSPLHF. In DNA form, the CDR3 reads TGTGCCAGCAGTTTGCCGGCAGGGACCTATTCACCCCTCCACTTT. V is TRBV28 and J is TRBJ1-6; TRBD1 is a possible D gene (5 bases). This CDR3 comprises 15 residues. Germline V gene lookup returns CDR1 MDHEN and CDR2 SYDVKM. V lost 3 bases and J lost 8, with 14 bases in between.

The chain combines TRBV29-1 with TRBJ2-3; D gene uncertain. The CDR3 consists of 13 residues. Trimming removed 1 base from V and 4 bases from J, with 9 bases in between. The germline gives CDR1 SQVTM, CDR2 ANQGSEA. The CDR3: CSVEVSASDTQYF. In nucleotides, the CDR3 is TGCAGCGTTGAAGTGTCGGCCTCAGATACGCAGTATTTT.

The V gene is TRBV6-8, the J gene TRBJ2-7, with TRBD2 matching 7 bases. V lost 5 bases to trimming and J lost 0 bases; unmatched junction nucleotides: 4. Per the germline V gene, CDR1 is MNHGY and CDR2 is SAAAGT. The CDR3 runs to 14 residues. The CDR3 loop reads CASSRRGSSYEQYF. The CDR3 DNA reads as TGTGCCAGCAGTCGACGCGGGAGCTCCTACGAGCAGTACTTC.

This chain uses TRBV27 with TRBJ2-7; D is perhaps TRBD2 (7 bases). Germline lookup yields CDR1 MNHEY and CDR2 SMNVEV (reference sequence). V was shortened by 3 bases and J by 2 bases, with 11 bases between the two germline ends. The CDR3 has 14 residues. In nucleotides, the CDR3 is TGTGCCAGCAGTTTGAAGGGGGGGGCCTACGAGCAGTACTTC. It is translated as CASSLKGGAYEQYF.

V is TRBV29-1 and J is TRBJ1-2, with 7 bases fitting TRBD1. The germline V gene has CDR1 SQVTM and CDR2 ANQGSEA. Losses at the gene ends were 6 bases for V and 6 bases for J; bases not matched to a gene: 16. The CDR3 covers 15 residues. In DNA, the CDR3 is TGCAGCGTCGACCTACAGGGGTTAGTGGGCCATGGCTACACCTTC. Protein product: CSVDLQGLVGHGYTF.

This clone was counted a few times. V usage is TRBV10-1 and J usage is TRBJ1-5; D is ambiguous. The germline gives CDR1 WNHNN, CDR2 SYGVQD (reference sequence). The CDR3 length is 13 residues. The germline V and J ends were trimmed by 4 bases and 5 bases, with 9 bases remaining between them. CDR3 sequence reads: CASSGDWDQPQHF. For the CDR3, the DNA is TGCGCCAGCAGTGGTGACTGGGATCAGCCCCAGCATTTT.

The V gene is TRBV7-8, the J gene TRBJ1-1; D is ambiguous. The CDR3 is 13 residues long. Trimming removed 4 bases at V and 2 bases at J, with 8 bases between. The germline gives CDR1 SGHVS, CDR2 FQNEAQ. Here the CDR3 reads CASSSEGNTEAFF. CDR3 in DNA: TGTGCCAGCAGCTCGGAGGGAAACACTGAAGCTTTCTTT.

This sequence joins TRBV5-6 and TRBJ2-3, with unresolved D. From germline, CDR1 is SGHDT and CDR2 YYEEEE. Trimming shortened V by 2 bases and J by 1 base, and 17 bases separated the two germline ends. The CDR3 is 17 residues long. The DNA for the CDR3 is TGTGCCAGCAGCTTAAGACACCGACTGGGTGGCACAGATACGCAGTATTTT. It yields the protein CASSLRHRLGGTDTQYF.

V is TRBV19 and J is TRBJ2-5; tentatively, D is TRBD1 (5 bases). Trimming removed 1 base from V and 2 bases from J, with 14 bases in between. The CDR3 has 16 residues. Germline-derived CDR1 and CDR2 are LNHDA and SQIVND (reference sequence). CDR3 protein: CASSIGGNSRQETQYF. The CDR3 DNA sequence: TGTGCCAGTAGTATAGGGGGCAACTCCCGACAAGAGACCCAGTACTTC.

The V and J genes are TRBV18 and TRBJ1-3; the D is unclear. Germline-derived CDR1 and CDR2 are KGHSH and LQKENI. Trimming left V 2 bases short and J 0 bases short, with 8 bases between. This CDR3 has 15 amino acids. CDR3 in amino acids: CASSPSGSSGNTIYF. As DNA, the CDR3 is TGTGCCAGCTCACCATCGGGCTCCTCTGGAAACACCATATATTTT.

This clone was detected once. This rearrangement joins TRBV28 to TRBJ1-5; D ambiguous. The CDR3 has 13 residues. Per the germline V gene, CDR1 is MDHEN and CDR2 is SYDVKM. Deletions cut 2 bases from V and 6 bases from J, with 8 bases between. The CDR3 loop is CASSLTETQPQHF. The CDR3 DNA reads TGTGCCAGCAGTTTAACGGAAACTCAGCCCCAGCATTTT.

This clone was detected ten times or more. J is TRBJ2-1 and V is TRBV18; D gene uncertain. CDR1 is KGHSH, CDR2 LQKENI, per germline. Trimming left V 0 bases short and J 5 bases short, with 11 bases between. There are 15 residues in the CDR3. Here the CDR3 reads CASSPPAATNNEQFF. Here the CDR3 DNA reads TGTGCCAGCTCACCACCGGCCGCTACAAACAATGAGCAGTTCTTC.

The chain joins TRBV7-2 to TRBJ2-1; D is unclear. This CDR3 is built from 11 residues. Germline CDR1 reads SGHTA; CDR2 reads FQGNSA. With 5 bases removed from V and 9 bases from J, the gap between germline ends came to 8 bases. The CDR3 DNA reads as TGTGCCAGCAGCCCCAGGAGTGAGCAGTTCTTC. It encodes CASSPRSEQFF.